This T cell receptor (beta chain) was captured by sequencing in a study of OX40 agonist ivuxolimab in advanced cancers. The germline CDR1 and CDR2 sequences are KGHSY and FQNENV. Trimming removed 1 base from V and 0 bases from J, with 10 bases in between. The CDR3 is 16 amino acids. Using immunoSEQ multiplex PCR, the repertoire was profiled, and TCRdb retains in-frame clones only, with some absent. Among more than 85,000 clones listed, 90% were seen once. This TCR derives from an adult with an advanced solid tumor such as melanoma, head and neck, liver or kidney cancer. The V call is TRBV16, the J call TRBJ1-3; unclear D gene. Specimen: CD4+ or CD8+ T cells sorted from blood, collected in a trial of the OX40 agonist ivuxolimab. The CDR3 bases are TGTGCCAGCAGCCAATGGGCAGGCGGCTCTGGAAACACCATATATTTT. Protein product: CASSQWAGGSGNTIYF.